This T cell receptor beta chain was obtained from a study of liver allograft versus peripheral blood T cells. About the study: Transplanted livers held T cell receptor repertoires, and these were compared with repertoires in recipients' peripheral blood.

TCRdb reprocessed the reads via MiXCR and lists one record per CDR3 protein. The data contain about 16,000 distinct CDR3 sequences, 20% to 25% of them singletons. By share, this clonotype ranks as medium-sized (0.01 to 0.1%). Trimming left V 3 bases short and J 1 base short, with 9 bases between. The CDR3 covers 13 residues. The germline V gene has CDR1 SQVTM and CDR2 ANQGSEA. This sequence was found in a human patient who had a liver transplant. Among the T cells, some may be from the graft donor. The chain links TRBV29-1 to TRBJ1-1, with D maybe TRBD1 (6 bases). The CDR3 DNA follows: TGCAGCGTTGAGAAAGGGGGGAACACTGAAGCTTTCTTT. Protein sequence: CSVEKGGNTEAFF.